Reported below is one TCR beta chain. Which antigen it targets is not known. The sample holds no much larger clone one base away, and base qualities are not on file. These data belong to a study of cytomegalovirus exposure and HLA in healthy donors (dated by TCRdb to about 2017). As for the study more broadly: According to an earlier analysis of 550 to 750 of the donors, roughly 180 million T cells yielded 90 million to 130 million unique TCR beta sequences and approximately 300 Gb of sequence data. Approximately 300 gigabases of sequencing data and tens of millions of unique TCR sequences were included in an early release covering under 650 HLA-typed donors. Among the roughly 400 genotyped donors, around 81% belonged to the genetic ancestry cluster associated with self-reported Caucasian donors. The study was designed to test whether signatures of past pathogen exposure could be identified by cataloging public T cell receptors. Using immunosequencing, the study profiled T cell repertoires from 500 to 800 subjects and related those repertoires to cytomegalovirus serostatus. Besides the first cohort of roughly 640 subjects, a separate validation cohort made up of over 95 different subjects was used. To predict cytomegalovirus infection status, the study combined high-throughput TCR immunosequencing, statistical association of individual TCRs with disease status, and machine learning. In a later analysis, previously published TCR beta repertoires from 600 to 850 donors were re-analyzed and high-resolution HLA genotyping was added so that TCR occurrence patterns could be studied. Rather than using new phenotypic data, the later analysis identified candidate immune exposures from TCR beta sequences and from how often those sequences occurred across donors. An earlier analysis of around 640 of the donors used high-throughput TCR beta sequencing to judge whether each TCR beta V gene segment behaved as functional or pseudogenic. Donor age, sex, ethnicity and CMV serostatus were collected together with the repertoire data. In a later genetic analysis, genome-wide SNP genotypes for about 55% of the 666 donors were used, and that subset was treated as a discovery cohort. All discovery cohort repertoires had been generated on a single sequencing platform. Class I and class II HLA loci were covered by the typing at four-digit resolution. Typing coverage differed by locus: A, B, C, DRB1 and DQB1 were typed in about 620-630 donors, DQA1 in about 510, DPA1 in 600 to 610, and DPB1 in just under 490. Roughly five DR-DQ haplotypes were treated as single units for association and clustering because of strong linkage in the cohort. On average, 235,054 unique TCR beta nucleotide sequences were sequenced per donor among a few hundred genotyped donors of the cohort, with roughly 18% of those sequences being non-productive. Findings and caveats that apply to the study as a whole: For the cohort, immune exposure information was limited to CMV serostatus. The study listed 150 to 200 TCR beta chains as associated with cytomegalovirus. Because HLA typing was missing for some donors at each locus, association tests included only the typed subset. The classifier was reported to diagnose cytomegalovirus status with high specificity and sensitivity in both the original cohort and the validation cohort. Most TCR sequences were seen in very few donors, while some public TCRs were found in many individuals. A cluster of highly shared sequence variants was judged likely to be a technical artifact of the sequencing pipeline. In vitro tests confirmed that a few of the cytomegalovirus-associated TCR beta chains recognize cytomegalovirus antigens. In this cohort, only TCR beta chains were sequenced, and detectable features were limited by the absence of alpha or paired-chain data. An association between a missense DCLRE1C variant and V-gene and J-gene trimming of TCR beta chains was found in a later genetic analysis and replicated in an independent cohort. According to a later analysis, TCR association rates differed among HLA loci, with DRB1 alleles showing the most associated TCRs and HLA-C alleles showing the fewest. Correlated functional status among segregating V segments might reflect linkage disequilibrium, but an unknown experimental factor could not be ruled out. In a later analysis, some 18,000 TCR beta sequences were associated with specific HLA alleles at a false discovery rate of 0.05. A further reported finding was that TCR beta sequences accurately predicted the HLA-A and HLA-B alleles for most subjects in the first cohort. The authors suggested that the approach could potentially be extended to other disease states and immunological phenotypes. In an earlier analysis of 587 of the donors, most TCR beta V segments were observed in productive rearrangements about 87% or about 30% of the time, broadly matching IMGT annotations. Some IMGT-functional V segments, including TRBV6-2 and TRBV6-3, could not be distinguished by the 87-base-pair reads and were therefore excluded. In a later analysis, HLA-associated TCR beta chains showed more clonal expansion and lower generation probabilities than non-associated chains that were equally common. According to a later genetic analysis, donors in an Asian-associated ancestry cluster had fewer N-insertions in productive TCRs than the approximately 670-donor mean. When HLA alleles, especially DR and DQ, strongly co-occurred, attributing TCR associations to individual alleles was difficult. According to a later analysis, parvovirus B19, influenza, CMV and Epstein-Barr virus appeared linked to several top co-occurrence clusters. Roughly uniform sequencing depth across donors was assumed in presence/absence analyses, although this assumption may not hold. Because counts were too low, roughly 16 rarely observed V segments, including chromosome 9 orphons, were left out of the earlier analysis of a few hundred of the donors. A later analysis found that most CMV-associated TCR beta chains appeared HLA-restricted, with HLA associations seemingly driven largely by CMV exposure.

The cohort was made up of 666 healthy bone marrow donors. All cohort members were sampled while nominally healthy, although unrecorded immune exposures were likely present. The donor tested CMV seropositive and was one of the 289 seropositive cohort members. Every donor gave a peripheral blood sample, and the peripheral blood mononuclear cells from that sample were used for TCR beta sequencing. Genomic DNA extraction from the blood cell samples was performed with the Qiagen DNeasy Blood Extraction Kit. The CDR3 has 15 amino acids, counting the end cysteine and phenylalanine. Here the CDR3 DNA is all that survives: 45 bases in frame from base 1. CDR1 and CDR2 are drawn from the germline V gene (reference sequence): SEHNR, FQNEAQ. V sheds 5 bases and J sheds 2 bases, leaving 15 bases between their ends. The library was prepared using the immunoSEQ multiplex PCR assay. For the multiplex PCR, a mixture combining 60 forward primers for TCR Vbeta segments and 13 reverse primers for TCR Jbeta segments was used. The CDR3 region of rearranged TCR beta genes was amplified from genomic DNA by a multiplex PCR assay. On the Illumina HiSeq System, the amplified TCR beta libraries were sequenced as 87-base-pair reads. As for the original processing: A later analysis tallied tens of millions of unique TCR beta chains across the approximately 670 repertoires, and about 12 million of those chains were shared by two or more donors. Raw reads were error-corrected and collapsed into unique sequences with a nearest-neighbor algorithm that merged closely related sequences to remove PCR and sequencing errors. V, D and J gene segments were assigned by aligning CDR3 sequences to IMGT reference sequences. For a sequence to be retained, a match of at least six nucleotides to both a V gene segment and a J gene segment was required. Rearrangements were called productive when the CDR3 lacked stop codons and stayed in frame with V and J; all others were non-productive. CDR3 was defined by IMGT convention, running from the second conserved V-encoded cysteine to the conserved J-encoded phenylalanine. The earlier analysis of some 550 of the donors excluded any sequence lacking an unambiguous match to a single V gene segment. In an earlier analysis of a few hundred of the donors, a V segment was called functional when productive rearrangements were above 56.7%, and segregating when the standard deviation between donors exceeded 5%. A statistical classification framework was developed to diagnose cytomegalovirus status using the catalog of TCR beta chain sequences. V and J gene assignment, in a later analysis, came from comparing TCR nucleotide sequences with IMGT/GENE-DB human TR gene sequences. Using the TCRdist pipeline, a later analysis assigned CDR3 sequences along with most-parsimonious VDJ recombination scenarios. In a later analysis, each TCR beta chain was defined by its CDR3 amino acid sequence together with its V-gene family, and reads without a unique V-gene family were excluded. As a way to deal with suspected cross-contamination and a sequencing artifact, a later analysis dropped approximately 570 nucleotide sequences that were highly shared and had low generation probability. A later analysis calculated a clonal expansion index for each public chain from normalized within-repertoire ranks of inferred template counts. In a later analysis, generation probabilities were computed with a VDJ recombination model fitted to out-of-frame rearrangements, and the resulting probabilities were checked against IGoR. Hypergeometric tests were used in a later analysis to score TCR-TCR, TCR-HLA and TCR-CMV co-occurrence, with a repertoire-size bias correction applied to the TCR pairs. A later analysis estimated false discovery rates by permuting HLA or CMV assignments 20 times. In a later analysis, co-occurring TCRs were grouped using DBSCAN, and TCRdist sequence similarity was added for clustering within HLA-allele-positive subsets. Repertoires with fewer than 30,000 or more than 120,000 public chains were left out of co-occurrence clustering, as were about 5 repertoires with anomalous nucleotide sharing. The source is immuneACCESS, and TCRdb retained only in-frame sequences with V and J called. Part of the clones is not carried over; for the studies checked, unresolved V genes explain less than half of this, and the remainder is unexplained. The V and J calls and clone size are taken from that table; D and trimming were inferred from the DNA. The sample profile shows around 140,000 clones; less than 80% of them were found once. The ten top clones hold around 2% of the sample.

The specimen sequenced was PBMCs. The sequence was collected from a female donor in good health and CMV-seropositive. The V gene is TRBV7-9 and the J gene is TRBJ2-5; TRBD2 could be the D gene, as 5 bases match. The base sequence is TGTGCCAGCAGCGCCAGAGGGTCGGGTCAAGAGACCCAGTACTTC. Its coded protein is CASSARGSGQETQYF.